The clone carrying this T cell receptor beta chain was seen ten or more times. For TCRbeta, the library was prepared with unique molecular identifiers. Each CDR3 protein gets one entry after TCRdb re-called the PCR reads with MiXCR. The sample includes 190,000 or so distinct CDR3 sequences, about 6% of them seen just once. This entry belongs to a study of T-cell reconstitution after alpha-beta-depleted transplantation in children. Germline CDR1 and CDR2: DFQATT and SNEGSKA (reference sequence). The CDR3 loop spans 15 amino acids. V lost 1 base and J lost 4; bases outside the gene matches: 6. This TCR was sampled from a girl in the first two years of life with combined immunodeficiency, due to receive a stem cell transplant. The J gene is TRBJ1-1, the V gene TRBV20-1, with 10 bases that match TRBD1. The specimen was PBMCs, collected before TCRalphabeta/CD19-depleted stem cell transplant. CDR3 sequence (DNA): TGCAGTGCTAGAGTCCGACAGGGGGCTAGCACTGAAGCTTTCTTT. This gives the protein CSARVRQGASTEAFF.